These 26 T cell receptor beta chains were all obtained from the same sample, sequenced in a study of early T cells in non-severe SARS-CoV-2 infection. TCRdb recomputed calls from the 5' RACE reads with MiXCR, one row per CDR3 protein. The sample consists of fewer than 80,000 distinct CDR3 sequences, almost 9% of them appearing once. The sequencing here drew on whole blood, taken at baseline. The origin of the receptors is an adult who was a healthcare worker with PCR-confirmed SARS-CoV-2 infection or an uninfected control (not recorded which).

The rearrangement joins TRBV7-2 to TRBJ2-7; 9 positions agree with TRBD2. Germline values: CDR1 SGHTA, CDR2 FQGNSA. V shed 5 bases and J 1 base; nucleotides not matched to a gene: 9. The CDR3 is 16 residues long. The CDR3 reads CASSVRGLAGSYEQYF. The CDR3 coding sequence is TGTGCCAGCAGCGTTAGGGGGCTAGCGGGATCCTACGAGCAGTACTTC.

This clonotype has only a few counts. V gene TRBV12-3 or TRBV12-4 combines with J gene TRBJ1-1; TRBD1 is a possible D gene (6 bases). Trimming shortened V by 1 base and J by 4 bases, and 13 bases separated the two germline ends. The length of the CDR3 is 15 residues. The CDR3 here is CASSLDRAVLTEAFF. The DNA of the CDR3 is TGTGCCAGCAGTTTAGACAGGGCGGTACTCACTGAAGCTTTCTTT.

The chain combines TRBV12-3 or TRBV12-4 with TRBJ1-1; perhaps TRBD1 as D (5 bases). This CDR3 spans 11 amino acids. The V end was cut by 3 bases, the J end by 11 bases, with 10 bases between. The CDR3 DNA follows: TGTGCCAGCAGTTTTTCAGGGAGGGCTTTCTTT. It specifies CASSFSGRAFF.

J is TRBJ2-5 and V is TRBV2; TRBD2 matches at 14 bases. Germline CDR1 SNHLY, CDR2 FYNNEI. The CDR3 is 15 residues long. With V trimmed by 6 bases and J by 4 bases, 4 bases remained unmatched. The CDR3 sequence is CASRGGLAGGETQYF. The CDR3 DNA sequence: TGTGCCAGCAGGGGAGGACTAGCGGGAGGAGAGACCCAGTACTTC. Based on the CDR3 plus reference TRBV2 and TRBJ2-5, the full variable domain is EPEVTQTPSHQVTQMGQEVILRCVPISNHLYFYWYRQILGQKVEFLVSFYNNEISEKSEIFDDQFSVERPDGSNFTLKIRSTKLEDSAMYFCASRGGLAGGETQYFGPGTRLLVL.

This clonotype was counted at least ten times. The V call is TRBV5-1, the J call TRBJ2-3; 9 bases map to TRBD1. CDR3 size: 16 residues. The V and J ends lost 0 bases and 0 bases, in that order; junction bases with no gene match: 2. Germline CDR1 is SGHRS and CDR2 is YFSETQ. CDR3: CASSLGDRASTDTQYF. The DNA for the CDR3 is TGCGCCAGCAGCTTGGGGGACAGGGCTAGCACAGATACGCAGTATTTT. Looking up the rest from reference TRBV5-1 and TRBJ2-3 gives the full variable domain: KAGVTQTPRYLIKTRGQQVTLSCSPISGHRSVSWYQQTPGQGLQFLFEYFSETQRNKGNFPGRFSGRQFSNSRSEMNVSTLELGDSALYLCASSLGDRASTDTQYFGPGTRLTVL.

This clonotype was detected many times. This chain joins TRBV15 and TRBJ2-1; 8 bases map to TRBD2. The CDR3 loop spans 17 amino acids. Germline CDR1 is LNHNV and CDR2 is YYDKDF (reference sequence). With V trimmed by 8 bases and J by 0 bases, 12 bases remained unmatched. CDR3 residues: CATVLRGAGGSYNEQFF. CDR3 DNA sequence: TGTGCCACCGTCCTTCGGGGGGCGGGAGGCTCCTACAATGAGCAGTTCTTC. Full variable domain (outside the CDR3, taken from reference TRBV15 and TRBJ2-1): DAMVIQNPRYQVTQFGKPVTLSCSQTLNHNVMYWYQQKSSQAPKLLFHYYDKDFNNEADTPDNFQSRRPNTSFCFLDIRSPGLGDTAMYLCATVLRGAGGSYNEQFFGPGTRLTVL.

This clonotype was recorded at least ten times. V is TRBV11-2 and J is TRBJ2-2; D gene uncertain. Germline values: CDR1 SGHAT, CDR2 FQNNGV. The CDR3 is made up of 13 amino acids. Trimming removed 5 bases at V and 6 bases at J, with 10 bases between. The CDR3 spells CASSLTRPGELFF. CDR3 coding DNA: TGTGCCAGCAGCCTAACTCGCCCCGGGGAGCTGTTTTTT.

This chain uses TRBV12-3 or TRBV12-4 with TRBJ2-3; 8 bases align to TRBD2. The trim removed 3 bases at V and 2 bases at J, leaving 7 bases unmatched. This CDR3 is 16 amino acids long. In DNA form, the CDR3 reads TGTGCCAGCAGTTTTGGTGGACTAGCAGACACAGATACGCAGTATTTT. Protein product: CASSFGGLADTDTQYF.

This clonotype was picked up a small number of times. This chain joins TRBV30 and TRBJ2-1; D is tentatively TRBD1 or TRBD2 (5 bases each). V lost 3 bases and J lost 13, with 13 bases in between. The CDR3 spans 11 residues. Germline V lookup: CDR1 GTSNPN, CDR2 SVGIG (reference sequence). CDR3 amino acids: CAWSGTRTQFF. The CDR3, as DNA: TGTGCCTGGAGCGGGACGAGGACTCAGTTCTTC.

The CDR3 is CASSDIWRHEAYEQYF. The CDR3, as DNA: TGTGCCAGCAGTGATATTTGGAGACACGAAGCCTACGAGCAGTACTTC. The rearrangement joins TRBV6-1 to TRBJ2-7; D remains unclear. The V gene's germline CDR1 is MNHNS and CDR2 SASEGT. The V end lost 3 bases, the J end lost 2 bases, and 17 bases lay between the germline ends. The CDR3 is 16 amino acids.

The table lists this clonotype with many counts. The gene calls are TRBV7-2 and TRBJ2-5, with unresolved D. CDR1 and CDR2 (germline): SGHTA, FQGNSA. The germline V and J ends were trimmed by 1 base and 3 bases, with 6 bases remaining between them. This CDR3 comprises 13 residues. The CDR3 loop is CASSLVPEETQYF. In DNA, the CDR3 is TGTGCCAGCAGCTTAGTGCCTGAAGAGACCCAGTACTTC.

CDR3 in amino acids: CASSPITSGSEQYF. The CDR3 nucleotides read TGTGCCAGCAGCCCCATAACTAGCGGGAGCGAGCAGTACTTC. The chain combines TRBV3-1 with TRBJ2-7; TRBD2 matches at 11 bases. CDR1 LGHDT and CDR2 YNNKEL come from the germline V gene (reference sequence). This CDR3 contains 14 residues. V dropped 4 bases and J dropped 6; count of bases not matched to a gene: 5.

This clonotype was found many times. The chain has TRBV3-1 and TRBJ1-5, with D hard to call. The germline CDR1 and CDR2 sequences are LGHDT and YNNKEL (reference sequence). The CDR3 runs 16 residues. The V end was cut by 0 bases, the J end by 0 bases, with 9 bases between. In DNA, the CDR3 is TGTGCCAGCAGCCAAGACAACGGCAATAGCAATCAGCCCCAGCATTTT. Its protein product is CASSQDNGNSNQPQHF.

The chain combines TRBV5-1 with TRBJ2-1; no reliable D call. Germline assignment: CDR1 SGHRS and CDR2 YFSETQ. The V end was cut by 4 bases, the J end by 0 bases, with 11 bases between. The CDR3 runs to 15 residues. The CDR3 spells CASSLDDPSYNEQFF. The DNA for the CDR3 is TGCGCCAGCAGCCTTGACGATCCCTCCTACAATGAGCAGTTCTTC.

In its sample, this clonotype was seen many times. The chain links TRBV6-2 or TRBV6-3 to TRBJ1-5, with D maybe TRBD1 (6 bases). The germline CDR1 and CDR2 sequences are MNHEY and SVGEGT. This CDR3 is built from 17 residues. Deletions cut 2 bases from V and 0 bases from J, with 14 bases between. CDR3: CASSYTTGGLSNQPQHF. CDR3 DNA sequence: TGTGCCAGCAGTTACACGACAGGAGGCCTTAGCAATCAGCCCCAGCATTTT.

This clonotype has more than one count but fewer than ten. The V call is TRBV18, the J call TRBJ2-5, with D possibly called TRBD1 or TRBD2 (6 bases each). The CDR3 is 16 amino acids. The V gene's germline CDR1 is KGHSH and CDR2 LQKENI. V gave up 3 bases and J gave up 1 base, with 15 bases separating them. CDR3 in amino acids: CASSPGGQYFQETQYF. CDR3 DNA: TGTGCCAGCTCACCCGGGGGCCAGTACTTCCAAGAGACCCAGTACTTC.

Only a few counts were recorded for this clonotype. The chain joins TRBV18 to TRBJ1-5; TRBD1 agrees at 7 bases. Germline CDR1 and CDR2: KGHSH and LQKENI. Germline trimming cut 2 bases from V and 5 bases from J; bases unmatched to any gene: 3. This CDR3 comprises 14 residues. The CDR3 region is CASSPLTGDQPQHF. CDR3 sequence (DNA): TGTGCCAGCTCACCATTAACAGGGGATCAGCCCCAGCATTTT.

This chain uses TRBV5-5 with TRBJ1-6; TRBD1 is a possible D gene (5 bases). From germline, CDR1 is SGHKS and CDR2 YYEKEE (reference sequence). There are 14 residues in the CDR3. The V gene lost 2 bases and the J gene lost 9 bases, with 12 bases spanning the gap. Here the CDR3 DNA reads TGTGCCAGCAGCTTAATGGGGGGACCTTCACCCCTCCACTTT. Amino acids: CASSLMGGPSPLHF. The full variable domain, completed using reference TRBV5-5 and TRBJ1-6, is DAGVTQSPTHLIKTRGQQVTLRCSPISGHKSVSWYQQVLGQGPQFIFQYYEKEERGRGNFPDRFSARQFPNYSSELNVNALLLGDSALYLCASSLMGGPSPLHFGNGTRLTVT.

Many counts were recorded for this clonotype. This rearrangement joins TRBV4-3 to TRBJ1-3; 11 nucleotides match TRBD1. The CDR3 is 18 amino acids. Germline assignment: CDR1 LGHNA and CDR2 YSLEER. With V trimmed by 0 bases and J by 6 bases, 10 bases remained unmatched. In nucleotides, the CDR3 is TGCGCCAGCAGCCAAGAAGAATTAGGACAGGGGGCCTTAAACACCATATATTTT. Protein product: CASSQEELGQGALNTIYF.

The chain links TRBV5-1 to TRBJ2-2; tentatively, D is TRBD1 (5 bases). Germline CDR1 and CDR2: SGHRS and YFSETQ. There are 15 residues in the CDR3. V was pared by 4 bases and J by 6 bases, with 16 bases between. The chain's CDR3 is CASSPDLEGAGELFF. The CDR3 nucleotides are TGCGCCAGCAGCCCTGACCTTGAAGGGGCCGGGGAGCTGTTTTTT.

Many counts were recorded for this clonotype. The chain joins TRBV6-2 or TRBV6-3 to TRBJ2-2; D is undetermined. The V gene lost 4 bases and the J gene lost 8 bases, with 17 bases spanning the gap. This CDR3 comprises 15 residues. Germline lookup yields CDR1 MNHEY and CDR2 SVGEGT. The chain's CDR3 is CASSSNSDGGGELFF. CDR3 DNA sequence: TGTGCCAGCAGTTCGAATTCTGACGGTGGAGGGGAGCTGTTTTTT.

This clonotype appeared many times. The chain has TRBV20-1 and TRBJ1-5, with unresolved D. This CDR3 is 14 amino acids long. Germline-derived CDR1 and CDR2 are DFQATT and SNEGSKA (reference sequence). Trimming removed 0 bases at V and 5 bases at J, with 11 bases between. In nucleotides, the CDR3 is TGCAGTGCTAGAGAGGGATCCCCCCATCAGCCCCAGCATTTT. This encodes CSAREGSPHQPQHF.

As concerns this clonotype: This may be a read error, as it is one base from a much larger clone. This chain uses TRBV6-5 with TRBJ2-1; maybe TRBD2 (6 bases). Per the germline V gene, CDR1 is MNHEY and CDR2 is SVGAGI. The CDR3 has 15 residues. In nucleotides, the CDR3 is TGTGCCAGCAGTTACGGGACTTTTCCCTACAATAAGCAGTTCTTC. Its translation: CASSYGTFPYNKQFF.

This clonotype was counted at least ten times. The V gene is TRBV29-1, the J gene TRBJ2-5, with 7 bases lining up with TRBD2. The germline gives CDR1 SQVTM, CDR2 ANQGSEA. The length of the CDR3 is 13 residues. The CDR3 here is CGWSLWGGETQYF. CDR3 DNA: TGCGGCTGGAGCCTATGGGGGGGAGAGACCCAGTACTTC.

The chain has TRBV7-2 and TRBJ1-5, with D possibly matching TRBD1 (5 bases). The length of the CDR3 is 14 residues. Trimming pared 4 bases from V and 3 bases from J, leaving 10 bases between. CDR1 is SGHTA and CDR2 is FQGNSA in the germline V gene. CDR3 bases: TGTGCCAGCAGCTCCCCAGGGCTCAATCAGCCCCAGCATTTT. Amino acid sequence: CASSSPGLNQPQHF.

This clonotype came up many times. The rearrangement uses TRBV20-1 and TRBJ1-6; 8 bases fit TRBD1. Per the germline V gene, CDR1 is DFQATT and CDR2 is SNEGSKA (reference sequence). The CDR3 has 14 residues. V dropped 6 bases and J dropped 11; count of bases not matched to a gene: 12. This CDR3 is CSAYTLQGGAPLHF. DNA of the CDR3: TGCAGTGCCTATACACTACAGGGGGGAGCACCCCTCCACTTT.